The 10 T cell receptor beta chains reported below all come from one sample, sequenced in a study of OX40 agonist ivuxolimab in advanced cancers. Data came from immunoSEQ multiplex PCR; TCRdb stores just in-frame clones and leaves some out. The table shows under 75,000 clones, with more than 85% occurring only once. Sequenced material: CD4+ or CD8+ T cells sorted from blood, taken in a trial of the OX40 agonist ivuxolimab. The source is an adult with an advanced solid tumor such as melanoma, head and neck, liver or kidney cancer.

The chain recombines TRBV6-5 with TRBJ2-7; no firm D call. Trimming pared 0 bases from V and 2 bases from J, leaving 8 bases between. CDR1 MNHEY and CDR2 SVGAGI come from the germline V gene. The CDR3 has 14 residues. The CDR3 loop is CASSYSYTPYEQYF. The CDR3 region has the DNA TGTGCCAGCAGTTACTCGTACACCCCCTACGAGCAGTACTTC.

This CDR3 reads CASSWPQGASGYTF. In DNA form, the CDR3 reads TGTGCCAGCAGCTGGCCACAGGGGGCAAGTGGCTACACCTTC. The V and J genes are TRBV5-5 and TRBJ1-2; 9 nucleotides agree with TRBD1. CDR3 length: 14 amino acids. Trimming cost V 3 bases and J 7 bases; bases outside gene matches: 7. The germline gives CDR1 SGHKS, CDR2 YYEKEE (reference sequence).

The chain links TRBV27 to TRBJ1-1; no clear D. The CDR3 covers 13 residues. The V gene lost 3 bases and the J gene lost 6 bases, with 11 bases spanning the gap. Germline V lookup: CDR1 MNHEY, CDR2 SMNVEV (reference sequence). CDR3 DNA sequence: TGTGCCAGCAGTTTTTGGGCAGGCGCTGAAGCTTTCTTT. Encoded protein: CASSFWAGAEAFF.

This chain uses TRBV5-8 with TRBJ1-5; maybe TRBD1 (5 bases). The CDR3 length is 16 residues. Trimming cost V 4 bases and J 0 bases, with 14 bases left between them. Germline CDR1 reads SGHTS; CDR2 reads YDEGEE. The CDR3 bases are TGTGCCAGCAGCCGTATCGGAGGGGATAGCAATCAGCCCCAGCATTTT. Encoded protein: CASSRIGGDSNQPQHF.

The chain combines TRBV11-3 with TRBJ2-1, with 10 positions matching TRBD2. The CDR3 contains 17 residues. Trimming removed 5 bases from V and 0 bases from J; junction bases left unmatched: 7. Germline V gene data show CDR1 as SGHNT and CDR2 as YENEEA. This CDR3 is CASSLGLAAYSYNEQFF. Written as DNA, the CDR3 is TGTGCCAGCAGCCTAGGACTAGCGGCCTACTCCTACAATGAGCAGTTCTTC.

This clone showed up just once. The J gene is TRBJ2-7, the V gene TRBV7-8, with 13 bases aligning to TRBD2. The germline gives CDR1 SGHVS, CDR2 FQNEAQ. The CDR3 has 17 amino acids. Trimming cost V 3 bases and J 6 bases; bases outside gene matches: 11. The CDR3 loop reads CASSFLSSTSGGSEQYF. CDR3 nucleotide sequence: TGTGCCAGCAGCTTCCTCTCCTCGACTAGCGGGGGGTCCGAGCAGTACTTC.

The chain is built from TRBV29-1 and TRBJ2-7; the D gene is possibly TRBD2 (7 bases). Germline assignment: CDR1 SQVTM and CDR2 ANQGSEA. This CDR3 comprises 12 residues. The ends were cut back, 6 bases at V and 3 bases at J, with 12 bases in the middle. The CDR3 protein is CSVPGGYYEQYF. In nucleotides, the CDR3 is TGCAGCGTCCCGGGGGGCTACTACGAGCAGTACTTC.

The chain combines TRBV7-9 with TRBJ2-7; D unresolved. The CDR3 has 12 residues. Germline V gene lookup returns CDR1 SEHNR and CDR2 FQNEAQ (reference sequence). Trimming removed 3 bases from V and 6 bases from J, with 9 bases in between. CDR3 protein: CASSFRVGEQYF. The CDR3 DNA reads as TGTGCCAGCAGCTTTAGGGTCGGCGAGCAGTACTTC.

The chain is built from TRBV4-1 and TRBJ2-7; a weak D match, TRBD2 (5 bases). The V gene's germline CDR1 is MGHRA and CDR2 YSYEKL. Between the trimmed V and J ends, which lost 0 bases and 4 bases, there was a span of 13 bases. The CDR3 has 15 residues. The chain's CDR3 is CASSQDQASGYEQYF. CDR3 DNA: TGCGCCAGCAGCCAAGATCAAGCTTCGGGGTACGAGCAGTACTTC.

The chain recombines TRBV4-1 with TRBJ1-2, with 7 bases aligning to TRBD1. CDR1 is MGHRA and CDR2 is YSYEKL in the germline V gene. V shed 1 base, J shed 4 bases, and the junction held 12 bases outside the gene matches. The CDR3 totals 17 residues. The CDR3 region is CASSQGPPSGGTYGYTF. DNA for the CDR3: TGCGCCAGCAGCCAAGGTCCGCCCTCAGGGGGGACCTATGGCTACACCTTC.